The sequence of this T cell receptor (beta chain) was determined in a study of T cell repertoires in cytomegalovirus infection. Across the study: Peptides in the study included HLA-C-restricted and HLA-B-restricted CMV epitopes. Study-level findings and limits: Cumulative public TCR beta family frequency identified carriers of CMV plus the relevant HLA.

This clonotype was recorded a few times. The target antigen is unknown. Each CDR3 protein is one row after TCRdb ran MiXCR on the reads. The repertoire has approximately 270,000 distinct CDR3 sequences, roughly a fifth of them found once; the top ten carry roughly 19%. This CDR3 comprises 14 residues. V lost 5 bases to trimming and J lost 10 bases; unmatched junction nucleotides: 10. The germline V gene encodes CDR1 MDHEN and CDR2 SYDVKM. The origin of this receptor is a human donor in good health (CMV status not recorded). Some clones in this sample may be carry-over from other donors' samples. The chain combines TRBV28 with TRBJ2-1; the match to TRBD2 covers 8 bases. Here the sequenced sample was cultured PBMCs, taken from culture after CMV antigen stimulation. In DNA form, the CDR3 reads TGTGCCAGCAGTATAGCGGGATACACAATAGAGCAGTTCTTC. Its translation: CASSIAGYTIEQFF.